This note documents a single TCR beta chain sequence. Its antigen is still unknown. This specimen belongs to a study of shared clonotypes between healthy human individuals. In the study overall: Used for every donor were three CD4 naive, three CD4 memory, two CD8 naive and one CD8 memory plate. Regarding the study as a whole: The four-donor shared clonotypes exceeded non-shared clonotypes in generation probability, with non-shared ones scoring lower.

Profiling relied on immunoSEQ multiplex PCR, and the TCRdb table lists in-frame clones only, not all of them. The sample lists approximately 2,300,000 clones; around 92% were seen once. Germline CDR1 LNHNV, CDR2 YYDKDF (reference sequence). V gave up 3 bases and J gave up 2 bases, with 20 bases separating them. CDR3 length equals 18 residues. Investigators divided CD4+ cells into CD45RA+ naive and CD45RA-negative memory subsets. V is TRBV15 and J is TRBJ1-5; D might be TRBD1 (6 bases). This sequence was found in a man aged 18 to 35 in good health. Some clones in this sample may be carry-over from other donors' samples. Sequencing was performed on naive CD4+ T cells from PBMCs. As to subset: CD45RA+ positively selected. For the CDR3, the DNA is TGTGCCACCAGCAGTCCTACCCGAGGGGGAGGGGGCAATCAGCCCCAGCATTTT. Translated, it gives CATSSPTRGGGGNQPQHF.